This passage covers 10 T cell receptor beta chains from one sample sequenced in a study of OX40 agonist ivuxolimab in advanced cancers. Here immunoSEQ multiplex PCR was the method, and the copy in TCRdb shows in-frame clones only, minus some. The table includes tens of thousands of clones, 85% to 90% detected once. The sample in question was CD4+ or CD8+ T cells sorted from blood, obtained in a trial of the OX40 agonist ivuxolimab. These receptors were collected from an adult with an advanced solid tumor such as melanoma, head and neck, liver or kidney cancer.

V gene TRBV7-8 combines with J gene TRBJ1-5; the D gene is possibly TRBD1 (5 bases). Deletions cut 5 bases from V and 2 bases from J, with 10 bases between. CDR1 and CDR2 from the germline V gene are SGHVS and FQNEAQ. This CDR3 has 14 residues. The CDR3 nucleotides read TGTGCCAGCAGCCCCAGGGAGGGCAATCAGCCCCAGCATTTT. It codes for CASSPREGNQPQHF.

This clone turned up a few times. The chain uses TRBV2 and TRBJ1-3, with 8 bases aligning to TRBD1. The CDR3 is 15 residues long. V was clipped by 6 bases and J by 0 bases; unmatched bases: 4. Looked up from germline, CDR1 is SNHLY and CDR2 is FYNNEI. The CDR3 coding sequence is TGTGCCAGCAGAGACAGGGGTGGCTCTGGAAACACCATATATTTT. As protein: CASRDRGGSGNTIYF.

The V gene is TRBV10-1, the J gene TRBJ1-1; TRBD1 aligns across 7 bases. CDR3 size: 16 residues. CDR1 and CDR2 from the germline V gene are WNHNN and SYGVQD (reference sequence). V lost 7 bases, J lost 2 bases, and 13 bases stayed unmatched. CDR3 bases: TGCGCCAGCATTACCCTAAAGAGACAGGGAAACACTGAAGCTTTCTTT. Protein product: CASITLKRQGNTEAFF.

The chain has TRBV18 and TRBJ1-1; possible D gene TRBD1, 5 bases. The CDR3 extends over 16 amino acids. V lost 2 bases and J 2 bases, leaving 15 bases between the germline ends. Germline V CDR1 and CDR2: KGHSH, LQKENI. The CDR3 DNA follows: TGTGCCAGCTCACCAATTGTAGGCGGGGGAAACACTGAAGCTTTCTTT. It translates to CASSPIVGGGNTEAFF.

V gene TRBV7-2 combines with J gene TRBJ2-3; 7 bases agree with TRBD2. V lost 3 bases to trimming and J lost 4 bases; unmatched junction nucleotides: 10. This CDR3 is 16 amino acids long. Germline V gene lookup returns CDR1 SGHTA and CDR2 FQGNSA. The CDR3 sequence: CASSLVATSYADTQYF. The CDR3 nucleotides read TGTGCCAGCAGCTTGGTAGCGACTAGCTACGCAGATACGCAGTATTTT. The full variable domain, its missing parts supplied by reference TRBV7-2 and TRBJ2-3, is GAGVSQSPSNKVTEKGKDVELRCDPISGHTALYWYRQSLGQGLEFLIYFQGNSAPDKSGLPSDRFSAERTGGSVSTLTIQRTQQEDSAVYLCASSLVATSYADTQYFGPGTRLTVL.

The V call is TRBV6-1, the J call TRBJ2-1, with TRBD2 matching 7 bases. V lost 4 bases to trimming and J lost 6 bases; unmatched junction nucleotides: 9. This CDR3 has 15 residues. CDR1 is MNHNS, CDR2 SASEGT, per germline. CDR3 protein: CASSAVVGGSNEQFF. The CDR3 region has the DNA TGTGCCAGCAGTGCCGTAGTGGGGGGGTCCAATGAGCAGTTCTTC.

The CDR3 DNA follows: TGTGCCAGCAGCTTAGGGATAGGTACAGATACGCAGTATTTT. As protein: CASSLGIGTDTQYF. This chain uses TRBV5-6 with TRBJ2-3; D not certain. CDR1 and CDR2 (germline): SGHDT, YYEEEE. This CDR3 is built from 14 residues. V lost 2 bases and J 3 bases, leaving 10 bases between the germline ends.

This clone was seen only once. The conserved phenylalanine or tryptophan normally closing the CDR3 is absent here, so this likely arose from a read error. V gene TRBV5-1 combines with J gene TRBJ1-6; tentative D call: TRBD1 (5 bases). The V and J ends lost 5 bases and 5 bases respectively, with 11 bases between them. CDR1 SGHRS and CDR2 YFSETQ come from the germline V gene. CDR3 length: 14 amino acids. CDR3 sequence: CASRAGGDNSPLHL. In DNA form, the CDR3 reads TGCGCCAGCAGAGCGGGGGGAGATAATTCACCCCTCCACCTT.

The V and J genes are TRBV7-8 and TRBJ2-1; TRBD1 agrees at 9 bases. The CDR3 sequence is 15 residues long. V lost 2 bases and J lost 8; bases outside the gene matches: 7. Germline V gene data show CDR1 as SGHVS and CDR2 as FQNEAQ. CDR3 nucleotides: TGTGCCAGCAGCTTAACGCGACAGGGGGACGATGAGCAGTTCTTC. Protein product: CASSLTRQGDDEQFF.

V gene TRBV6-6 combines with J gene TRBJ2-7; 7 nucleotides match TRBD2. The CDR3 consists of 15 residues. CDR1 is MNHNY and CDR2 is SVGAGI in the germline V gene (reference sequence). V trimming: 6 bases; J trimming: 5 bases; junction bases outside the gene matches: 13. This chain's CDR3 is CASSSIWLGGDEQYF. For the CDR3, the DNA is TGTGCCAGCAGCTCTATCTGGTTGGGGGGGGACGAGCAGTACTTC.